The rows below give T cell receptor beta chains drawn from one sample of a study of blood T cell repertoires in COVID-19. Here immunoSEQ multiplex PCR was the method, and the copy in TCRdb shows in-frame clones only, minus some. The sample consists of about 150,000 clones, 88% of them appearing once. Material for sequencing was peripheral blood. These receptors all come from a woman in her 70s with acute or convalescent COVID-19. The CDR3 runs from the conserved cysteine through the conserved F or W. The D gene is left open where the match is weak. Clone size is stated in some rows and not others, as once, few, many or a class when expanded.

v_call	d_call	j_call	clone_size	cdr3_aa	cdr3_nt
TRBV7-8	-	TRBJ1-6	-	CASSTQGNHNSPLHF	TGTGCCAGCAGCACCCAGGGGAATCATAATTCACCCCTCCACTTT
TRBV5-1	TRBD1	TRBJ2-1	-	CASSPLTGQGSNEQFF	TGCGCCAGCAGCCCCCTTACCGGACAGGGGAGCAATGAGCAGTTCTTC
TRBV2	-	TRBJ1-2	-	CASRGSGTGYGYTF	TGTGCCAGCAGAGGCAGCGGGACCGGCTATGGCTACACCTTC
TRBV2	-	TRBJ1-2	-	CASRGRLAGDGYTF	TGTGCCAGCAGAGGGAGGTTAGCGGGTGATGGCTACACCTTC
TRBV7-2	TRBD1	TRBJ1-3	-	CASSPQGATGNTIYF	TGTGCCAGCAGCCCTCAGGGGGCGACTGGAAACACCATATATTTT
TRBV12-3/TRBV12-4	-	TRBJ1-1	once	CASSLGRPGFF	TGTGCCAGCAGTTTGGGTAGGCCAGGCTTCTTT
TRBV9	TRBD2	TRBJ2-2	-	CASRGSGGITGELFF	TGTGCCAGCAGGGGTAGCGGGGGGATCACCGGGGAGCTGTTTTTT
TRBV7-3	-	TRBJ2-1	-	CASSLIRRENNEQFF	TGTGCCAGCAGCTTAATTCGCAGGGAAAACAATGAGCAGTTCTTC
TRBV6-2/TRBV6-3	TRBD2	TRBJ2-5	-	CASSYYGLAGGRYQETQYF	TGTGCCAGCAGTTACTATGGACTAGCGGGGGGGAGGTACCAAGAGACCCAGTACTTC
TRBV7-6	-	TRBJ1-3	once	CASSLAEGNTIYF	TGTGCCAGCAGCTTAGCGGAGGGAAACACCATATATTTT
TRBV5-5	TRBD2	TRBJ2-3	-	CASRGVQRDTQYF	TGTGCCAGCCGGGGGGTCCAGCGGGATACGCAGTATTTT
TRBV5-6	-	TRBJ2-2	-	CASSSGNSFGELFF	TGTGCCAGCAGCTCGGGGAACTCCTTCGGGGAGCTGTTTTTT
TRBV6-2/TRBV6-3	-	TRBJ2-7	-	CASSPRVASSYEQYF	TGTGCCAGCAGCCCCCGGGTCGCCAGCTCCTACGAGCAGTACTTC
TRBV28	TRBD1	TRBJ2-3	-	CASQTGGTDTQYF	TGTGCCAGTCAGACAGGGGGCACAGATACGCAGTATTTT
TRBV3-1/TRBV3-2	TRBD2	TRBJ2-7	-	CASTAAGVAYEQYF	TGTGCCAGCACTGCGGCGGGGGTCGCCTACGAGCAGTACTTC
TRBV6-4	-	TRBJ1-3	-	CARGSGGEGENTIYF	TGTGCCAGAGGGTCGGGAGGGGAAGGAGAAAACACCATATATTTT
TRBV19	-	TRBJ1-6	-	CASSTGRQSSPLHF	TGTGCCAGTAGTACAGGGAGGCAGAGTTCACCCCTCCACTTT
TRBV6-5	-	TRBJ1-4	-	CASRNGQNNEKLFF	TGTGCCAGCAGGAACGGACAGAATAATGAAAAACTGTTTTTT
TRBV7-3	TRBD1	TRBJ2-7	-	CASSLTSLGQGAVEQYF	TGTGCCAGCAGCTTAACTTCCTTAGGACAGGGGGCGGTTGAGCAGTACTTC
TRBV19	-	TRBJ1-4	-	CASSPTVQINEKLFF	TGTGCCAGTAGTCCAACGGTACAGATCAATGAAAAACTGTTTTTT
TRBV23-1	TRBD1	TRBJ1-2	-	CATPLGRQGYGYTF	TGCGCCACCCCACTAGGGAGACAGGGGTATGGCTACACCTTC
TRBV5-1	-	TRBJ1-1	once	CASSFSRVDDREAFF	TGCGCCAGCAGCTTTAGCCGGGTAGACGACCGTGAAGCTTTCTTT
TRBV5-6	TRBD1	TRBJ1-3	-	CASSNPGTGSGNTIYF	TGTGCCAGCAGTAACCCCGGGACAGGGAGCGGAAACACCATATATTTT
TRBV2	-	TRBJ1-6	-	CASRGDLEGSLHF	TGTGCCAGCAGGGGGGACTTGGAAGGATCCCTCCACTTT
TRBV6-5	-	TRBJ1-3	once	CASSGRAPSGNTIYF	TGTGCCAGCAGCGGCAGGGCACCCTCTGGAAACACCATATATTTT
TRBV10-2	-	TRBJ2-7	-	CASRDFSGSRYEQYF	TGCGCCAGCAGGGATTTTTCGGGGAGCCGCTACGAGCAGTACTTC
TRBV5-1	TRBD2	TRBJ2-1	-	CASSVGTSGSFF	TGCGCCAGCAGCGTCGGGACTAGCGGCTCGTTCTTC
TRBV30	-	TRBJ1-2	-	CAWSVGGAFGYTF	TGTGCCTGGAGTGTAGGGGGGGCTTTTGGCTACACCTTC
TRBV6-9	TRBD2	TRBJ2-2	-	CASTGGLNTGELFF	TGTGCCAGCACGGGGGGGCTAAACACCGGGGAGCTGTTTTTT
TRBV2	-	TRBJ2-3	-	CASSRWGGITDTQYF	TGTGCCAGCAGTAGGTGGGGGGGCATCACAGATACGCAGTATTTT
TRBV6-6	TRBD1	TRBJ1-2	-	CASSYSGDRGGGYTF	TGTGCCAGCAGTTACTCGGGGGACAGGGGCGGAGGCTACACCTTC
TRBV12-3/TRBV12-4	-	TRBJ1-2	-	CASSSQTGSGYTF	TGTGCCAGCAGTTCTCAAACAGGCTCGGGCTACACCTTC
TRBV1	-	TRBJ1-4	-	CTSSQIPNPTNEKLFF	TGCACCAGCAGCCAAATACCTAACCCAACTAATGAAAAACTGTTTTTT
TRBV27	-	TRBJ1-6	-	CASSLYNSPLHF	TGTGCCAGCAGCCTCTATAATTCACCCCTCCACTTT
TRBV20-1	-	TRBJ1-1	-	CSALRGTEAFF	TGCAGTGCTCTAAGGGGGACTGAAGCTTTCTTT